This TCR beta chain appears in the sequencing data of a study of T cells in Graves' hyperthyroidism and ophthalmopathy. Study observations and caveats: Blood held most thyroid clonotypes expanded above 0.001 frequency.

Germline V lookup: CDR1 MNHNS, CDR2 SASEGT. V was clipped by 6 bases and J by 12 bases, with 18 bases between them. This CDR3 contains 14 residues. The investigators amplified TCR beta CDR3 regions from RNA transcripts. HTBI primers were used for first-round RT-PCR of the TCR CDR3. Each CDR3 protein is one row after TCRdb ran MiXCR on the multiplex PCR reads. The sample shows about 180,000 distinct CDR3 sequences, 8% to 9.5% of them seen only once. As to this clonotype: Its antigen is undetermined.

Specimen: blood. The chain uses TRBV6-1 and TRBJ1-6; TRBD1 might be the D (6 bases). The clonotype was recovered from a woman aged 18-29 years with Graves' hyperthyroidism that later progressed to Graves' ophthalmopathy. CDR3 region: CASSPDRLGGPLHF. In nucleotides, the CDR3 is TGTGCCAGCAGCCCCGACAGGTTGGGGGGACCCCTCCACTTT.